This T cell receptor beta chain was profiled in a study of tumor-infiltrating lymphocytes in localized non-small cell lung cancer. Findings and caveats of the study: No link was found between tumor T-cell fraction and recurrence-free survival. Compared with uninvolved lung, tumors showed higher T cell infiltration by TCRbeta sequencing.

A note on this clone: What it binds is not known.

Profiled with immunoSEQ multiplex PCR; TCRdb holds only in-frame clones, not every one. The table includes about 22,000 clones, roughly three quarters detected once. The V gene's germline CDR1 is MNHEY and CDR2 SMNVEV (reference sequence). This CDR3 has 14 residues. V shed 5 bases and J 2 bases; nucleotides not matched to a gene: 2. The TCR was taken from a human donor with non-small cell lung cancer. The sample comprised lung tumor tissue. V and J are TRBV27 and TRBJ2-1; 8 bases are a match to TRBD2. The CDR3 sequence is CASSLLAAYNEQFF. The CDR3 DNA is TGTGCCAGCAGTCTACTAGCGGCCTACAATGAGCAGTTCTTC.